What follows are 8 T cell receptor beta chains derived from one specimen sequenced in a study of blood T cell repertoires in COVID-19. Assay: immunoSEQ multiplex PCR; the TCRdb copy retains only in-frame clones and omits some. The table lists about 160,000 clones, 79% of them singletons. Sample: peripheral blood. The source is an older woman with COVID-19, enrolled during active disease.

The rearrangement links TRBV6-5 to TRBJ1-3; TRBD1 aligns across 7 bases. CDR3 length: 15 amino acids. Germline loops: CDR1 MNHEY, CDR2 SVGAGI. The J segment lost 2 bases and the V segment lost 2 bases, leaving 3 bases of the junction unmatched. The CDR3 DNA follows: TGTGCCAGCAGTTACAGGGGGCCGACTGGAAACACCATATATTTT. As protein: CASSYRGPTGNTIYF.

The CDR3 sequence: CATRLPQSSGANVLTF. The CDR3 nucleotides read TGTGCCACCAGACTACCTCAGAGTTCTGGGGCCAACGTCCTGACTTTC. The chain combines TRBV24-1 with TRBJ2-6; no reliable D call. CDR1 is KGHDR and CDR2 is SFDVKD in the germline V gene. Trimming pared 7 bases from V and 1 base from J, leaving 13 bases between. This CDR3 has 16 residues.

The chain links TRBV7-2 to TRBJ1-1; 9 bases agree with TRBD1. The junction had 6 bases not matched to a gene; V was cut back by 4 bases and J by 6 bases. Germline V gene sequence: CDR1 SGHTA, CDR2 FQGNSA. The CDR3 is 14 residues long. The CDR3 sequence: CASSSTQGAAEAFF. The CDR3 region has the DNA TGTGCCAGCAGCTCGACACAGGGGGCAGCTGAAGCTTTCTTT.

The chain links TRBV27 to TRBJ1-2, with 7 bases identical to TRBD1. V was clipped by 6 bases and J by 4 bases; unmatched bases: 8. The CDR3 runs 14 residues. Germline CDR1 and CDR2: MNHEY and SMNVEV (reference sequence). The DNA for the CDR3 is TGTGCCAGCAGGCAGCCGGGACAGTTCTATGGCTACACCTTC. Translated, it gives CASRQPGQFYGYTF.

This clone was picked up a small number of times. This CDR3 reads CASSLFPAPGLADQETQYF. In DNA, the CDR3 is TGTGCCAGCAGTTTATTCCCCGCCCCGGGACTAGCGGACCAAGAGACCCAGTACTTC. The J gene is TRBJ2-5, the V gene TRBV27; 11 bases fit TRBD2. Germline V gene sequence: CDR1 MNHEY, CDR2 SMNVEV (reference sequence). The CDR3 is 19 amino acids. V lost 1 base to trimming and J lost 0 bases; unmatched junction nucleotides: 10.

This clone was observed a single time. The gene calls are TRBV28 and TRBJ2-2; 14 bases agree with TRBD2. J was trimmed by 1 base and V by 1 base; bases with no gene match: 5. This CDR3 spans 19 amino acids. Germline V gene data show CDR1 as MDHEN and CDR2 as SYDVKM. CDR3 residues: CASSLSPTSGGGNTGELFF. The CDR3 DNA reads TGTGCCAGCAGTTTATCCCCGACTAGCGGGGGGGGGAACACCGGGGAGCTGTTTTTT.

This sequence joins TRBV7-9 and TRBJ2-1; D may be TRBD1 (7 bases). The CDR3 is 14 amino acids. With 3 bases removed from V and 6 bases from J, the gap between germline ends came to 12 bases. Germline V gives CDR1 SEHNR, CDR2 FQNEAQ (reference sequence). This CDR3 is CASSLNQGGNEQFF. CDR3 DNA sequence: TGTGCCAGCAGCTTGAATCAGGGGGGCAATGAGCAGTTCTTC.

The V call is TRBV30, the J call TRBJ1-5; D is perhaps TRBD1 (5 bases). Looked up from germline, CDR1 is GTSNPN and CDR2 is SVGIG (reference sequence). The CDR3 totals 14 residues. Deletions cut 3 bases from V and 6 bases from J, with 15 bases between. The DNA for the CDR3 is TGTGCCTGGAGAGACACAGGCGGGGGTCAGCCCCAGCATTTT. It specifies CAWRDTGGGQPQHF.